This TCR beta chain was sequenced in a study of CD4 T cells in relation to SARS-CoV-2 and coronaviruses. The CDR3 sequence is 17 residues long. Germline V gives CDR1 SSHAT, CDR2 FNYEAQ (reference sequence). Only a few counts were recorded for this clone. The antigen remains undetermined. Sequencing used immunoSEQ multiplex PCR; TCRdb keeps in-frame clones, though not all of them. Here the sample spans some 19,000 clones, 77% being singletons. CD4+ T cells from unexposed donors were obtained before the COVID-19 pandemic (2011-2018). Isolation of CD4+ T cells took place after approximately 10 days in culture.

The sequenced sample consisted of CD4+ T cells from PBMCs, cultured in vitro. The chain uses TRBV7-7 and TRBJ2-2; TRBD1 aligns across 10 bases. This receptor was taken from a human donor in good health. The CDR3 region is CASASAPGQGSTGELFF. The DNA for the CDR3 is TGTGCTAGCGCTAGTGCACCGGGACAGGGGTCCACCGGGGAGCTGTTTTTT.